This record looks at one T cell receptor beta chain sequence and its context. Profiling relied on immunoSEQ multiplex PCR, and the TCRdb table lists in-frame clones only, not all of them. The table includes 150,000 to 200,000 clones, 86% detected once. The record originates from a study of cytomegalovirus exposure and HLA in healthy donors. V was shortened by 2 bases and J by 8 bases, with 13 bases between the two germline ends. The CDR3 has 15 residues. Looked up from germline, CDR1 is MDHEN and CDR2 is SYDVKM. V and J are TRBV28 and TRBJ1-6; possibly TRBD1 for D (5 bases). The receptor was derived from a woman between 25 and 40 years old in good health and CMV-seronegative. Sequenced material: PBMCs. CDR3 amino acids: CASSLVWGSDSPLHF. Written as DNA, the CDR3 is TGTGCCAGCAGTTTAGTCTGGGGGAGTGATTCACCCCTCCACTTT.